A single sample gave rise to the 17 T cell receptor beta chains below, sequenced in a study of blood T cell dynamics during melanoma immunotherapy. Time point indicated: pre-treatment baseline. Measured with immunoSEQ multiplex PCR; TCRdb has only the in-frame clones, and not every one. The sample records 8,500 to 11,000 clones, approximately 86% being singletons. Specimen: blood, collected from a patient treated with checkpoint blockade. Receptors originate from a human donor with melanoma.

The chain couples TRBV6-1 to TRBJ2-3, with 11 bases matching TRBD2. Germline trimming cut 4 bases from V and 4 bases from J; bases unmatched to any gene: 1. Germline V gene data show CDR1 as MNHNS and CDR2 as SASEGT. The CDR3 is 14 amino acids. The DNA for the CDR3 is TGTGCCAGCAGTGTTAGCGGGGGGGCAGATACGCAGTATTTT. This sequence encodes CASSVSGGADTQYF.

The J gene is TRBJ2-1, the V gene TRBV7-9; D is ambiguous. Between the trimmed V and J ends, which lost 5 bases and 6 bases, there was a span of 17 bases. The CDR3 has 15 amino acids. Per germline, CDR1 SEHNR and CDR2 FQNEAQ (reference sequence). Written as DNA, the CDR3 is TGTGCCAGCAGCGGCGGCGTTGGTCATCGCAATGAGCAGTTCTTC. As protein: CASSGGVGHRNEQFF.

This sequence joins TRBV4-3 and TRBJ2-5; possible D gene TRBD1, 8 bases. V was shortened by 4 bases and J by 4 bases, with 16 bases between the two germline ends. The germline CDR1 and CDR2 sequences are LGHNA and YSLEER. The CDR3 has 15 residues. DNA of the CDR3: TGCGCCAGCAGCCGGATCTACAGGGGGGGAGAGACCCAGTACTTC. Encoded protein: CASSRIYRGGETQYF.

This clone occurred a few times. Written as DNA, the CDR3 is TGTGCCAGCAGCGACGACCCATCCGGGGCAGGGCGGCTGTTTTTT. Amino acids: CASSDDPSGAGRLFF. This sequence joins TRBV9 and TRBJ1-4; weak D call: TRBD1 (5 bases). CDR3 length: 15 amino acids. The V end lost 3 bases, the J end lost 14 bases, and 23 bases lay between the germline ends. CDR1 is SGDLS and CDR2 is YYNGEE in the germline V gene.

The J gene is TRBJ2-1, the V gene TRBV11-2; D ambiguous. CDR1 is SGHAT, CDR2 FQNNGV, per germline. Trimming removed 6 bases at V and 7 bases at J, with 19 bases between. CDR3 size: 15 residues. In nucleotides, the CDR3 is TGTGCCAGCAGGGCGGCAGGCGTTACCCTAAATGAGCAGTTCTTC. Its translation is CASRAAGVTLNEQFF.

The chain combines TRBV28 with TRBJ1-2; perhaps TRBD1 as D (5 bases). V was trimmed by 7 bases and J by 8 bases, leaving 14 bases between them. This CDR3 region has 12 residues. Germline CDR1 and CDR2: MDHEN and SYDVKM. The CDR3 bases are TGTGCCAGCACTTGGGGCAGGCACGGCTACACCTTC. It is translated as CASTWGRHGYTF.

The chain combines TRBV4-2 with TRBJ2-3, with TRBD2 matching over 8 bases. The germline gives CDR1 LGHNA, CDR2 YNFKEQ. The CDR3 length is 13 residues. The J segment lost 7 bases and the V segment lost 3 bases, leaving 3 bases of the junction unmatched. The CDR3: CASSQGGGYTQYF. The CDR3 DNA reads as TGTGCCAGCAGCCAGGGCGGGGGGTATACGCAGTATTTT.

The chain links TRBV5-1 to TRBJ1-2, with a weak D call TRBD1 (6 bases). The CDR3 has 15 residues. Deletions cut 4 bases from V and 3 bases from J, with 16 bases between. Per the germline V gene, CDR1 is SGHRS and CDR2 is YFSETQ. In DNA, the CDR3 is TGCGCCAGCAGCACCGGGACACAGGGTGACTATGGCTACACCTTC. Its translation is CASSTGTQGDYGYTF. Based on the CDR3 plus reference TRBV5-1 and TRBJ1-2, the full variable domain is KAGVTQTPRYLIKTRGQQVTLSCSPISGHRSVSWYQQTPGQGLQFLFEYFSETQRNKGNFPGRFSGRQFSNSRSEMNVSTLELGDSALYLCASSTGTQGDYGYTFGSGTRLTVV.

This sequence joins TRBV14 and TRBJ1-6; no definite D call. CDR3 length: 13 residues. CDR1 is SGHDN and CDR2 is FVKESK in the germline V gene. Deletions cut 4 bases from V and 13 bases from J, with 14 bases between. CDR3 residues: CASSPGGASPLHF. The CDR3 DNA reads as TGTGCCAGCAGCCCTGGAGGCGCGAGCCCCCTCCACTTT.

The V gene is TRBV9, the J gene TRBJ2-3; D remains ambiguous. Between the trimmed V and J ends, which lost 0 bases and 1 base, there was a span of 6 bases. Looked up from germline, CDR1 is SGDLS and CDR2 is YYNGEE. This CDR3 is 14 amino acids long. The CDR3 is CASSVGSRTDTQYF. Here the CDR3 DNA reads TGTGCCAGCAGCGTAGGTTCACGCACAGATACGCAGTATTTT.

The CDR3, as DNA: TGTGCCAGCAGCTTAGGGCTAGCAAGGGGGCACAATGAGCAGTTCTTC. It encodes CASSLGLARGHNEQFF. The gene calls are TRBV7-3 and TRBJ2-1; 7 bases align to TRBD1. Trimming cost V 2 bases and J 5 bases; bases outside gene matches: 9. The CDR3 totals 16 residues. The germline gives CDR1 SGHTA, CDR2 FQGTGA.

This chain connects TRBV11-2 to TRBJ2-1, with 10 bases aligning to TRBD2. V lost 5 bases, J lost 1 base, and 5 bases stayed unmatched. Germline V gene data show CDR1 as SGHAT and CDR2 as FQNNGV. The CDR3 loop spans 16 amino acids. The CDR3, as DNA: TGTGCCAGCAGCCGTAGCGGGGGGTGGTCCTACAATGAGCAGTTCTTC. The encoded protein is CASSRSGGWSYNEQFF.

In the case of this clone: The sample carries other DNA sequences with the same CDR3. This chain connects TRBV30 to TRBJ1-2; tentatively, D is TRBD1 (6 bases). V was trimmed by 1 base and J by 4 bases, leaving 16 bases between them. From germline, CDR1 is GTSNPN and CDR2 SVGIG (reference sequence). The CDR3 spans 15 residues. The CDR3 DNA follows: TGTGCCTGGAGTGGGACTCTCGACAGGACCTATGGCTACACCTTC. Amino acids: CAWSGTLDRTYGYTF.

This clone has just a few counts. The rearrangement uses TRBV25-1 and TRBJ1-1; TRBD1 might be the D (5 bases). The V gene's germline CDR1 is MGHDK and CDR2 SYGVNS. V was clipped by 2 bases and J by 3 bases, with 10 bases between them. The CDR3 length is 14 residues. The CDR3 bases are TGTGCCAGCAGTGAAATGTTGGGGGACACTGAAGCTTTCTTT. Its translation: CASSEMLGDTEAFF.

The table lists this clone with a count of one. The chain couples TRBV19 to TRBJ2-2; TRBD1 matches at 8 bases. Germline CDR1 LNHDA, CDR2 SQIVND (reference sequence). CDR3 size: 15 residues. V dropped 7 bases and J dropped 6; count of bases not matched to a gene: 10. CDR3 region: CASKDRGRRSGELFF. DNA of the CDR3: TGTGCCAGTAAAGACAGGGGAAGAAGGTCCGGGGAGCTGTTTTTT.

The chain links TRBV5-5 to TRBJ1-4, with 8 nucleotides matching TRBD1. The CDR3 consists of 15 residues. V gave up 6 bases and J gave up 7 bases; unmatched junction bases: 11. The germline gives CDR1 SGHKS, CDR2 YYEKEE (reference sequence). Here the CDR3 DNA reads TGTGCCAGCATCCCAGGGGGCGCCTTGGGTGAAAAACTGTTTTTT. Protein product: CASIPGGALGEKLFF. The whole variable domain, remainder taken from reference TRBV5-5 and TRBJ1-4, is DAGVTQSPTHLIKTRGQQVTLRCSPISGHKSVSWYQQVLGQGPQFIFQYYEKEERGRGNFPDRFSARQFPNYSSELNVNALLLGDSALYLCASIPGGALGEKLFFGSGTQLSVL.

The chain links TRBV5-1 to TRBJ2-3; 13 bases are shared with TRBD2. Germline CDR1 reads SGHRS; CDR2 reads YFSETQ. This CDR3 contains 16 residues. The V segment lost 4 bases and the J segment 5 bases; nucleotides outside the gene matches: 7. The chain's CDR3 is CASSAGLAGTGDTQYF. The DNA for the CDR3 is TGCGCCAGCAGCGCGGGACTAGCGGGGACCGGAGATACGCAGTATTTT.